This is a list of T cell receptor beta chains from one sample in a study of blood T cell repertoires in COVID-19. This table comes from immunoSEQ multiplex PCR, and its TCRdb copy is limited to in-frame clones, with some not included. There are about 86,000 clones in the sample; approximately 87% occur only once, and about 1% lies in the top ten. The sequenced material came from peripheral blood. All receptors derive from a human donor in a cohort sampled during active COVID-19. The conserved cysteine and the conserved F or W are not part of the CDR3 here.

TRBJ1-5 | TRBV18 | ASSPADNQPQH
TRBJ2-3 | TRBV5-1 | ASSLPGAADTQY
TRBJ2-7 | TRBV5-1 | ASSLGGPLAGGAEQY
TRBJ1-2 | TRBV3-1/TRBV3-2 | ASSQVRGVGSYT
TRBJ1-2 | TRBV28 | ASSFGGRDSGYT
TRBJ2-2 | TRBV7-3 | ASSLTGEVTGELF
TRBJ2-3 | TRBV28 | ASSPPTSGRRTDTQY
TRBJ2-5 | TRBV7-3 | ASSLTPIAGGETQY
TRBJ1-2 | TRBV5-1 | ASSLAQGSYGYT
TRBJ2-3 | TRBV11-3 | ASSLGGADTQY
TRBJ1-6 | TRBV28 | ASSLSGGGLGSPLH
TRBJ2-1 | TRBV27 | ASRPGQGYNEQF
TRBJ2-1 | TRBV24-1 | ATSDPPRGYNEQF
TRBJ2-1 | TRBV6-5 | ASSYTGLADPEQF
TRBJ1-1 | TRBV9 | ASSIIPGQGNTEAF
TRBJ2-3 | TRBV3-1/TRBV3-2 | ASSLGLAGKDTQY
TRBJ2-7 | TRBV13 | ASSLVGLAGTYEQY
TRBJ2-1 | TRBV3-1/TRBV3-2 | ASSQDRGAYNEQF
TRBJ1-4 | TRBV5-1 | ASSPQGATNEKLF
TRBJ1-2 | TRBV3-1/TRBV3-2 | ASSPRAGYEGYGYT
TRBJ1-1 | TRBV6-5 | ASSSPSGANTEAF
TRBJ2-3 | TRBV28 | ASSLRLAGGRGGTDTQY
TRBJ2-3 | TRBV27 | ASSPSTDTQY
TRBJ2-7 | TRBV7-9 | ASSPAMEQY
TRBJ2-5 | TRBV5-1 | ASARTAGETQY
TRBJ2-2 | TRBV7-7 | ASRGDSDTGELF
TRBJ2-2 | TRBV27 | ASSLSVGQGASTGELF
TRBJ2-7 | TRBV10-3 | AILTGTSETGEQY
TRBJ2-4 | TRBV3-1/TRBV3-2 | ASSPGDRAVGDIQY
TRBJ2-5 | TRBV5-1 | ASSQITGSQETQY
TRBJ2-5 | TRBV30 | AWTVAGVSETQY
TRBJ2-1 | TRBV5-1 | ASSLEAGGPYNEQF
TRBJ2-7 | TRBV18 | ASSLNGGGNYEQY
TRBJ2-1 | TRBV7-2 | ASSVLAGVINEQF
TRBJ2-1 | TRBV5-1 | ASSSFSGSSGNEQF
TRBJ2-7 | TRBV5-1 | ASSLDGRGVNEQY
TRBJ2-3 | TRBV7-2 | ASSSPTAPGPDTQY
TRBJ1-4 | TRBV5-1 | ASSLTAGDEKLF
TRBJ2-1 | TRBV18 | ASPWASGRDLF